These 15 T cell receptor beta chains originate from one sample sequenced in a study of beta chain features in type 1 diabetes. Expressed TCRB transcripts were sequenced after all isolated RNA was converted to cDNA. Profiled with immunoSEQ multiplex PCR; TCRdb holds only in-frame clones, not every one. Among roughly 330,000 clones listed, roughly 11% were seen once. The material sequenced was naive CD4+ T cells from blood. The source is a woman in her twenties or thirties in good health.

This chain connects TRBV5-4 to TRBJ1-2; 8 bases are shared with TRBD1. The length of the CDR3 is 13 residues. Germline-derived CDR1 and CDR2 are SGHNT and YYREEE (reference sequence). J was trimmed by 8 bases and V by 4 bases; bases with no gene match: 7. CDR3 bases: TGTGCCAGCAGCCCTTGGACAGGGCGCGGCTACACCTTC. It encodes CASSPWTGRGYTF.

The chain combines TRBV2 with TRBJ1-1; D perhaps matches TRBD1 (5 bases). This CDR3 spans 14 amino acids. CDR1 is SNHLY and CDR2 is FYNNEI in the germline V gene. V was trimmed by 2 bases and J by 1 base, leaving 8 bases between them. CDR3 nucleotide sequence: TGTGCCAGCAGTGAACAGGGCACGAACACTGAAGCTTTCTTT. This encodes CASSEQGTNTEAFF.

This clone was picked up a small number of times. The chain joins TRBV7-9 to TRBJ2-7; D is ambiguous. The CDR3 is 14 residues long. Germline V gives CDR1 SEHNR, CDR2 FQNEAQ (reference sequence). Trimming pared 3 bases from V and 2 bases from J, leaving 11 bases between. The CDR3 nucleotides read TGTGCCAGCAGCTTTACTCGACAAACCTACGAGCAGTACTTC. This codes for CASSFTRQTYEQYF.

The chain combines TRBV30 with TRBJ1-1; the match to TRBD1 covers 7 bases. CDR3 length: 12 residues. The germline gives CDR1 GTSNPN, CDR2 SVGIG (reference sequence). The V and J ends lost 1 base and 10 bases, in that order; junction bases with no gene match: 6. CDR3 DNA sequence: TGTGCCTGGAGTGCCGACAGGGTCACAGCTTTCTTT. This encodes CAWSADRVTAFF.

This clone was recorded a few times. This CDR3 is CASSLGLQGSQYF. As DNA, the CDR3 is TGTGCCAGCAGCTTAGGACTACAGGGCTCCCAGTACTTC. The chain uses TRBV7-2 and TRBJ2-5; TRBD1 might be the D (6 bases). Trimming removed 1 base at V and 9 bases at J, with 12 bases between. This CDR3 region has 13 residues. The germline CDR1 and CDR2 sequences are SGHTA and FQGNSA.

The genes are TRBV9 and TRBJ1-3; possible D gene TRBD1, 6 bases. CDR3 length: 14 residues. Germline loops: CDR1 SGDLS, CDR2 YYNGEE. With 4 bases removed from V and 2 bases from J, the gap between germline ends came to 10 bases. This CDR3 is CASSPEGAGNTIYF. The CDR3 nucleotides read TGTGCCAGCAGCCCCGAGGGGGCTGGAAACACCATATATTTT.

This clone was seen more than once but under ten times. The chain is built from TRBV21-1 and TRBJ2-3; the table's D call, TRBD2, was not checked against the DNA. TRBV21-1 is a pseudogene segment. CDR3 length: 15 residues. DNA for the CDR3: TGTGCCAGCAGCCCTGAGAAGCGGGAAACAGATACGCAGTATTTT. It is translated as CASSPEKRETDTQYF.

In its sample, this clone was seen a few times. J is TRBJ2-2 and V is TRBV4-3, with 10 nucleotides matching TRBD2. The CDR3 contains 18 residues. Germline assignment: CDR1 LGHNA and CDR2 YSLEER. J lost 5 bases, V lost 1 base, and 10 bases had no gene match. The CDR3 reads CASSQGLAGARGTGELFF. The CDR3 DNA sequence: TGCGCCAGCAGCCAAGGGCTAGCGGGAGCTCGAGGTACCGGGGAGCTGTTTTTT.

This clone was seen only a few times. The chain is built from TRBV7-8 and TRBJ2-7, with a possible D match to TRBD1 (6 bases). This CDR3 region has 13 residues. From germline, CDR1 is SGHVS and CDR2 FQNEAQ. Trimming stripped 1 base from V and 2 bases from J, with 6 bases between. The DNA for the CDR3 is TGTGCCAGCAGCTTAGACAGGGCCTACGAGCAGTACTTC. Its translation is CASSLDRAYEQYF.

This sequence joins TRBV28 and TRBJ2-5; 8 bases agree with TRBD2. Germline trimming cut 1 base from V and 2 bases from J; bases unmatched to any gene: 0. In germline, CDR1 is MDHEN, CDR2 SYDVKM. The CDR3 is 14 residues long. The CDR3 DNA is TGTGCCAGCAGTTTATCTAGCGGGCAAGAGACCCAGTACTTC. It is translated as CASSLSSGQETQYF.

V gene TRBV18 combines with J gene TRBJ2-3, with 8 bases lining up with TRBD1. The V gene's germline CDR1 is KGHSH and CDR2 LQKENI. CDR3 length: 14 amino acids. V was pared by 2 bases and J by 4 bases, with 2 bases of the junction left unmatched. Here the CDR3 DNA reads TGTGCCAGCTCACCAGGACAGGGTCCAGATACGCAGTATTTT. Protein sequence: CASSPGQGPDTQYF. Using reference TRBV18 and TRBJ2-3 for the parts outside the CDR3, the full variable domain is NAGVMQNPRHLVRRRGQEARLRCSPMKGHSHVYWYRQLPEEGLKFMVYLQKENIIDESGMPKERFSAEFPKEGPSILRIQQVVRGDSAAYFCASSPGQGPDTQYFGPGTRLTVL.

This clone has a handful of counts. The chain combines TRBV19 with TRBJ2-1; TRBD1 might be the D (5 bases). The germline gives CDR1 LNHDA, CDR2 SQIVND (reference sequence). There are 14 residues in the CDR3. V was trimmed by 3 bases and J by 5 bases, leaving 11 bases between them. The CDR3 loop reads CASSIAGADNEQFF. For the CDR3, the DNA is TGTGCCAGTAGTATCGCTGGGGCAGACAATGAGCAGTTCTTC.

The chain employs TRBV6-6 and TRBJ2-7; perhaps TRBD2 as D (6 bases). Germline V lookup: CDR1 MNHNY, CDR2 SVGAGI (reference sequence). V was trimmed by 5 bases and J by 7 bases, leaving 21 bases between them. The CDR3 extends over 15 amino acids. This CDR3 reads CASSNTGTGSGEQYF. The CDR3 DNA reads TGTGCCAGCAGTAATACCGGGACTGGAAGTGGGGAGCAGTACTTC.

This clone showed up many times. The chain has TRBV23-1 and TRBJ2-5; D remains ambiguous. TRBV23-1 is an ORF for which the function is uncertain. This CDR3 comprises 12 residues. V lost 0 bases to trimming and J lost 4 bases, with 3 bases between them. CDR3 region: CASSQSIETQYF. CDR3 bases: TGCGCCAGCAGTCAATCCATAGAGACCCAGTACTTC.

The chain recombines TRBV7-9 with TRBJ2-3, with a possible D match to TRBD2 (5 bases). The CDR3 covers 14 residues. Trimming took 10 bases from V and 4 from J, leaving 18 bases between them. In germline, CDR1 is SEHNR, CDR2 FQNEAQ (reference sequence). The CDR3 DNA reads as TGTGCCACCCCCCCTGAGAGGGTCGCAGATACGCAGTATTTT. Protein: CATPPERVADTQYF.